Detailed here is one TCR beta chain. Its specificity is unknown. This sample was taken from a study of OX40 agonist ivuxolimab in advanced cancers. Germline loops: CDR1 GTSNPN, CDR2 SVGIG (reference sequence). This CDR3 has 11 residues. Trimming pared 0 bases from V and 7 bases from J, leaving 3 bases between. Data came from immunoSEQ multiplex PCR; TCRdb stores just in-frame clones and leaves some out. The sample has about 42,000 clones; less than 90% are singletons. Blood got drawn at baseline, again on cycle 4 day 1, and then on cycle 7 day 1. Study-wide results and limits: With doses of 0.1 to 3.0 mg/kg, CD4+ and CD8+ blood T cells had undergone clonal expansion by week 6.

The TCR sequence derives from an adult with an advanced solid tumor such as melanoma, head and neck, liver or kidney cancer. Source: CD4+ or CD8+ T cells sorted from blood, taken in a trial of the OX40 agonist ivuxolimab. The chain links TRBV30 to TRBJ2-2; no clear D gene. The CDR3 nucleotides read TGTGCCTGGAGTGTAGTCGGGGAGCTGTTTTTT. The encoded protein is CAWSVVGELFF.